Each of the 13 T cell receptor beta chains below was sequenced from the same sample in a study of T cell responses to AZD1222 COVID-19 vaccine (dated by TCRdb to about 2021). Libraries were constructed by the immunoSEQ multiplex PCR assay. TCRdb limited this immuneACCESS table to in-frame rearrangements with V and J called. A share of clones is missing; checked studies link under half to unresolved V genes, and the rest is unexplained. In this sample the table shows 150,000 or so clones, 92% of which occur a single time. The ten largest clones represent around 3.5% of the sample. This specimen's time point label, interpreted: about 28 days (+/-7) after the second vaccine dose. Sequencing used peripheral blood, obtained 28 days after the second AZD1222 dose. These receptors came from an adult who received the AZD1222 COVID-19 vaccine.

The chain combines TRBV28 with TRBJ1-1; D unresolved. The CDR3 runs 14 residues. Germline V lookup: CDR1 MDHEN, CDR2 SYDVKM. Trimming removed 3 bases from V and 10 bases from J, with 18 bases in between. The CDR3 spells CASSFGLAATSAFF. The DNA for the CDR3 is TGTGCCAGCAGTTTTGGTTTGGCAGCGACATCAGCTTTCTTT.

The chain combines TRBV6-5 with TRBJ2-2, with 7 bases fitting TRBD1. Germline CDR1 reads MNHEY; CDR2 reads SVGAGI. The CDR3 is 15 residues long. Unmatched junction bases numbered 4, after V lost 6 bases and J lost 0 bases. CDR3 sequence (DNA): TGTGCCAGCAGAAAACAGGGGACGAACACCGGGGAGCTGTTTTTT. It yields the protein CASRKQGTNTGELFF.

This CDR3 reads CSANRERALHF. In nucleotides, the CDR3 is TGCAGTGCTAACAGGGAAAGGGCCCTCCACTTT. J is TRBJ1-6 and V is TRBV20-1; a possible D gene is TRBD1 (6 bases). The CDR3 runs 11 residues. Germline CDR1 and CDR2: DFQATT and SNEGSKA (reference sequence). Trimming pared 4 bases from V and 14 bases from J, leaving 12 bases between.

V and J are TRBV5-1 and TRBJ2-5; 9 bases line up with TRBD1. The V gene's germline CDR1 is SGHRS and CDR2 YFSETQ. There are 15 residues in the CDR3. Trimming cost V 4 bases and J 5 bases; bases outside gene matches: 9. CDR3 protein: CASSTGQGIGETQYF. The CDR3 DNA is TGCGCCAGCAGCACCGGACAGGGGATCGGGGAGACCCAGTACTTC.

The chain links TRBV4-1 to TRBJ1-3; D remains ambiguous. Germline V lookup: CDR1 MGHRA, CDR2 YSYEKL. The CDR3 contains 13 residues. V lost 2 bases and J lost 5, with 7 bases in between. In DNA form, the CDR3 reads TGCGCCAGCAGCCAACCTCAAAGAAACACCATATATTTT. It codes for CASSQPQRNTIYF.

The chain employs TRBV7-9 and TRBJ2-1; 10 bases map to TRBD2. V trimming: 3 bases; J trimming: 9 bases; junction bases outside the gene matches: 20. The germline V gene has CDR1 SEHNR and CDR2 FQNEAQ (reference sequence). CDR3 length: 19 amino acids. The CDR3 protein is CASSLRGTLSAGGLGEQFF. CDR3 in DNA: TGTGCCAGCAGCTTGAGGGGGACCCTTTCAGCGGGAGGGCTCGGTGAGCAGTTCTTC. Complete variable domain (other parts from reference TRBV7-9 and TRBJ2-1): DTGVSQNPRHKITKRGQNVTFRCDPISEHNRLYWYRQTLGQGPEFLTYFQNEAQLEKSRLLSDRFSAERPKGSFSTLEIQRTEQGDSAMYLCASSLRGTLSAGGLGEQFFGPGTRLTVL.

The sample holds one count of this clone. The CDR3 DNA reads TGTGCCAGCAGCTTACAGGGGGCGTTTGGCGAGCAGTACTTC. Amino acids: CASSLQGAFGEQYF. The V gene is TRBV11-3, the J gene TRBJ2-7; TRBD1 agrees at 8 bases. After removal of 2 bases from V and 6 bases from J, the junction contained 6 bases not matched to a gene. CDR1 and CDR2 (germline): SGHNT, YENEEA. This CDR3 has 14 amino acids.

V usage is TRBV28 and J usage is TRBJ1-2, with 9 positions matching TRBD1. The germline CDR1 and CDR2 sequences are MDHEN and SYDVKM. The CDR3 consists of 13 residues. Germline trimming cut 6 bases from V and 7 bases from J; bases unmatched to any gene: 6. The CDR3 sequence is CASRPDRGFGYTF. For the CDR3, the DNA is TGTGCCAGCAGACCCGACAGGGGGTTTGGCTACACCTTC.

The chain has TRBV6-2 or TRBV6-3 and TRBJ1-5; 8 bases are a match to TRBD1. CDR1 MNHEY and CDR2 SVGEGT come from the germline V gene. V shed 0 bases, J shed 1 base, and the junction held 5 bases outside the gene matches. The CDR3 covers 17 residues. CDR3 in DNA: TGTGCCAGCAGTTACTCGTCAGGGGGCGCGAGCAATCAGCCCCAGCATTTT. It specifies CASSYSSGGASNQPQHF.

V gene TRBV6-6 combines with J gene TRBJ2-5; no clear D gene. The CDR3 is 13 residues long. V lost 1 base, J lost 3 bases, and 6 bases lay in between. Per germline, CDR1 MNHNY and CDR2 SVGAGI (reference sequence). The CDR3 protein is CASSYFAEETQYF. In DNA, the CDR3 is TGTGCCAGCAGTTACTTTGCAGAAGAGACCCAGTACTTC.

This clone was counted a single time. The chain joins TRBV5-1 to TRBJ2-5; TRBD1 agrees at 10 bases. Losses at the gene ends were 4 bases for V and 5 bases for J; bases not matched to a gene: 8. Germline V gives CDR1 SGHRS, CDR2 YFSETQ. CDR3 size: 15 residues. The CDR3 nucleotides are TGCGCCAGCAGCGACCGGGACAGGGGTGGTGAGACCCAGTACTTC. This codes for CASSDRDRGGETQYF.

The chain has TRBV19 and TRBJ1-1, with TRBD1 identical over 9 bases. With 4 bases clipped from V and 3 bases from J, the junction kept 9 bases outside the gene matches. This CDR3 has 16 amino acids. CDR1 and CDR2 from the germline V gene are LNHDA and SQIVND (reference sequence). The CDR3 here is CASSTRTGGLDTEAFF. The CDR3 DNA sequence: TGTGCCAGTAGTACCCGAACAGGGGGCTTGGACACTGAAGCTTTCTTT.

The chain has TRBV29-1 and TRBJ2-7, with TRBD1 matching 7 bases. The CDR3 has 13 amino acids. Trimming cost V 6 bases and J 1 base; bases outside gene matches: 6. From germline, CDR1 is SQVTM and CDR2 ANQGSEA. CDR3 in amino acids: CSVVRDRSYEQYF. The CDR3 DNA reads TGCAGCGTGGTCCGGGACAGATCCTACGAGCAGTACTTC.